This T cell receptor (beta chain) was documented in a study of response to subunit inactivated influenza vaccine. V lost 1 base to trimming and J lost 5 bases; unmatched junction nucleotides: 9. This CDR3 spans 15 amino acids. The germline V gene encodes CDR1 SGDLS and CDR2 YYNGEE. TCRdb analysed the RT-PCR reads with MiXCR anew, one entry per CDR3 protein. Of approximately 500,000 distinct CDR3 sequences listed, approximately 20% are singletons. These sequences were also reported in another study, on T cells expressing NK-cell markers. This second study notes: Scientists made TCR beta cDNA using 5'RACE template switching with UMIs. HCMV specificity of the expanded NKG2C+ T cell clones was not established.

The sequence was collected from a man aged 50-59 years who received an inactivated influenza vaccine. The V and J genes are TRBV9 and TRBJ2-7; 7 bases are a match to TRBD1. This sample comprised CD4+ T cells sorted from PBMCs, obtained approximately 13 days after vaccination. CDR3 sequence reads: CASSVHPGQQDEQYF. The CDR3 DNA follows: TGTGCCAGCAGCGTACACCCGGGACAGCAAGACGAGCAGTACTTC.